This T cell receptor beta chain was sequenced for a study of T cell responses to AZD1222 COVID-19 vaccine. Method: immunoSEQ multiplex PCR; TCRdb's copy keeps in-frame clones and lacks some. This repertoire shows about 99,000 clones, 88% found once; its top ten account for approximately 22%. In the case of this clone: The antigen remains unidentified.

The CDR3 totals 15 residues. V trimming: 6 bases; J trimming: 6 bases; junction bases outside the gene matches: 7. Germline loops: CDR1 LNHDA, CDR2 SQIVND (reference sequence). Study observations and caveats: AZD1222 recipients seropositive at baseline numbered only six or seven. Donors, mostly white British, included more females; clonal diversity was possibly underestimated. Repertoires were sampled only after the peak T cell response.

This receptor was identified in an adult in good health. J is TRBJ1-6 and V is TRBV19; 8 bases match TRBD1. Here the sequenced sample was peripheral blood, taken on day 0 of AZD1222 vaccination. Here the CDR3 DNA reads TGTGCCAGTAGCCGGGAAGACAGGGGTAATTCACCCCTCCACTTT. Amino acids: CASSREDRGNSPLHF. The full variable domain, with the rest looked up from reference TRBV19 and TRBJ1-6, is DGGITQSPKYLFRKEGQNVTLSCEQNLNHDAMYWYRQDPGQGLRLIYYSQIVNDFQKGDIAEGYSVSREKKESFPLTVTSAQKNPTAFYLCASSREDRGNSPLHFGNGTRLTVT.